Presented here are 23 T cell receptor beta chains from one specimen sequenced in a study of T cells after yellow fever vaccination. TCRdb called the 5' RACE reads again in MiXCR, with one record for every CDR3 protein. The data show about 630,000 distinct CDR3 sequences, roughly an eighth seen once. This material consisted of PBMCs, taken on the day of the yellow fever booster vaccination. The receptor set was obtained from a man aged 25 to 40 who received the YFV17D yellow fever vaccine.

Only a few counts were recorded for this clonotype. CDR3 protein: CASSQSNEQYF. CDR3 DNA sequence: TGCGCCAGCAGTCAATCAAACGAGCAGTACTTC. The rearrangement uses TRBV23-1 and TRBJ2-7; the D is unclear. TRBV23-1 is an ORF; its function is uncertain. Deletions cut 0 bases from V and 5 bases from J, with 2 bases between. The CDR3 has 11 residues.

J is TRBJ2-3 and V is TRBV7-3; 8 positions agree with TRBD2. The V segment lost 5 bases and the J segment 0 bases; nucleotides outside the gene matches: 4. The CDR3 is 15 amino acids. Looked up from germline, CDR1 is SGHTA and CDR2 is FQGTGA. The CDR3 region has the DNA TGTGCCAGCAGCATGACTAGCGCTAGCACAGATACGCAGTATTTT. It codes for CASSMTSASTDTQYF.

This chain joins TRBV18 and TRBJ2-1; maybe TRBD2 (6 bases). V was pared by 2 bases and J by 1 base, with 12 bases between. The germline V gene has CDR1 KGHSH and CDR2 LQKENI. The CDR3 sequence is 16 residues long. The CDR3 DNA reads TGTGCCAGCTCACCAGTCCAAGGAGGGTCCTACAATGAGCAGTTCTTC. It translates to CASSPVQGGSYNEQFF. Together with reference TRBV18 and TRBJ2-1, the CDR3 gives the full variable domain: NAGVMQNPRHLVRRRGQEARLRCSPMKGHSHVYWYRQLPEEGLKFMVYLQKENIIDESGMPKERFSAEFPKEGPSILRIQQVVRGDSAAYFCASSPVQGGSYNEQFFGPGTRLTVL.

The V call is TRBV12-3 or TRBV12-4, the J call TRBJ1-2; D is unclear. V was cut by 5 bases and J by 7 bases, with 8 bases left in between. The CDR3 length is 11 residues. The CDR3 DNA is TGTGCCAGCAGTGAGGGTGCTGGCTACACCTTC. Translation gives CASSEGAGYTF.

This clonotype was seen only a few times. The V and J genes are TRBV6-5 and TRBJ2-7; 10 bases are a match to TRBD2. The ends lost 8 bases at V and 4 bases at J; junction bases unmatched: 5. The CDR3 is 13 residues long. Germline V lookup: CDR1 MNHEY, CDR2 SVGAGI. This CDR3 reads CASGSGRGYEQYF. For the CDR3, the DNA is TGTGCCAGCGGGAGCGGGAGGGGATACGAGCAGTACTTC.

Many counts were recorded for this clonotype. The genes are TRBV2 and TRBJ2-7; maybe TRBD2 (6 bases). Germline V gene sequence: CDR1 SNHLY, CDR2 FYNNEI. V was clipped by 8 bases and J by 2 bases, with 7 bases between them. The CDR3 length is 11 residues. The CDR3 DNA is TGTGCCAGCCGGGAGACCTACGAGCAGTACTTC. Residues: CASRETYEQYF.

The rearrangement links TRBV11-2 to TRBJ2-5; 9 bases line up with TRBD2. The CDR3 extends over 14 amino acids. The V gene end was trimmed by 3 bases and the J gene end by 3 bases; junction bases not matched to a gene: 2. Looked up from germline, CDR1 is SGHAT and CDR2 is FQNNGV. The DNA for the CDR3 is TGTGCCAGCAGCTTCGGGACTAGCAAAGAGACCCAGTACTTC. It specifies CASSFGTSKETQYF. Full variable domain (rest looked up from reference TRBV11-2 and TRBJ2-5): EAGVAQSPRYKIIEKRQSVAFWCNPISGHATLYWYQQILGQGPKLLIQFQNNGVVDDSQLPKDRFSAERLKGVDSTLKIQPAKLEDSAVYLCASSFGTSKETQYFGPGTRLLVL.

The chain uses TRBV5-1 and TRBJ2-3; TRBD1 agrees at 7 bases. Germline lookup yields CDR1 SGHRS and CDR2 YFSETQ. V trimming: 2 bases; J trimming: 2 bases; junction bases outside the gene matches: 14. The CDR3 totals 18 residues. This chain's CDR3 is CASSLYRGEGLFTDTQYF. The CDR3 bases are TGCGCCAGCAGCTTATACAGGGGAGAGGGGCTTTTCACAGATACGCAGTATTTT.

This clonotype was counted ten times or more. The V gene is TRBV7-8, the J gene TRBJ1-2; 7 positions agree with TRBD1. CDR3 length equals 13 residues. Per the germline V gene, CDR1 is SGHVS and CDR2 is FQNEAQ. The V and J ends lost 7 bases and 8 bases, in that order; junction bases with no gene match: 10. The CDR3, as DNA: TGTGCCAGCACCCGAAGACAGGGCTGGGGCTACACCTTC. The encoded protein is CASTRRQGWGYTF.

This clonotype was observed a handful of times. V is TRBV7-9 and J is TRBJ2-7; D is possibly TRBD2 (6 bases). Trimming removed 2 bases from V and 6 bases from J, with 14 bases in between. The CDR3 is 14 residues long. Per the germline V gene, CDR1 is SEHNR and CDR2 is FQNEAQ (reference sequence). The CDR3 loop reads CASSLLGGAGEQYF. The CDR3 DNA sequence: TGTGCCAGCAGCTTATTGGGAGGAGCAGGCGAGCAGTACTTC.

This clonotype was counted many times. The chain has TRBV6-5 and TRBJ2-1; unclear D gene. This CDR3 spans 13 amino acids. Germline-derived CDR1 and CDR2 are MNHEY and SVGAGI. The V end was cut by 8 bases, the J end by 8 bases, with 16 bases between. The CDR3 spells CASGSGRVDEQFF. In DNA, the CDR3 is TGTGCCAGCGGGTCCGGGCGAGTGGATGAGCAGTTCTTC.

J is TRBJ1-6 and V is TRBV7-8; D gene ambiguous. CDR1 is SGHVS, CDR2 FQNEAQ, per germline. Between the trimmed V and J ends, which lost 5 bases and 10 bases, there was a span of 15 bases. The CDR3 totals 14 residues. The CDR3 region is CASSPDGVGSPLHF. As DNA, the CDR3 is TGTGCCAGCAGCCCGGACGGTGTAGGGTCACCCCTCCACTTT.

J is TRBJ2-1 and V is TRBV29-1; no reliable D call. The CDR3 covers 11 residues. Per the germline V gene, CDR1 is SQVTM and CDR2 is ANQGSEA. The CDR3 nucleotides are TGCGCGACGGCTTCCTACAATGAGCAGTTCTTC. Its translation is CATASYNEQFF.

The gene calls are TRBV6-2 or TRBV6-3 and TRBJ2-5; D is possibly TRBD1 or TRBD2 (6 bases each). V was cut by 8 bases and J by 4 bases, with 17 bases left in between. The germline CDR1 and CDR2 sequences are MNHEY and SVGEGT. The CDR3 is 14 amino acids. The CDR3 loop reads CASHRSPGAETQYF. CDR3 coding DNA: TGTGCCAGCCACCGTTCTCCGGGGGCAGAGACCCAGTACTTC.

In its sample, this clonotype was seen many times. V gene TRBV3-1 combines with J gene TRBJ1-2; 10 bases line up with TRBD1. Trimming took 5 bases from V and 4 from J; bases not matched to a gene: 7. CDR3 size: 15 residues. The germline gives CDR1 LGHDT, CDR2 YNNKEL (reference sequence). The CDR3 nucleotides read TGTGCCAGCAGCACACGGACAGGGGGAATCTATGGCTACACCTTC. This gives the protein CASSTRTGGIYGYTF.

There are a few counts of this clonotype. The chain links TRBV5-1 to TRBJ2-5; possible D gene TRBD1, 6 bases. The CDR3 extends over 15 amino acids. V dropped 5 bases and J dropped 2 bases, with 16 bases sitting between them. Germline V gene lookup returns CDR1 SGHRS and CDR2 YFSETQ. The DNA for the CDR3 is TGCGCCAGCAGGGGGTCCAGGGGCTATCAAGAGACCCAGTACTTC. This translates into CASRGSRGYQETQYF.

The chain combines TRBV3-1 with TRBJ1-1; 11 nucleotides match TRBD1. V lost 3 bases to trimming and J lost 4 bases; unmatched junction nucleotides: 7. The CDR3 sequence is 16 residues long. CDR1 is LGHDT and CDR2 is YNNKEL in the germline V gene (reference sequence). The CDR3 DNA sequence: TGTGCCAGCAGCCACTATCCGGGACAGGGGGTCACTGAAGCTTTCTTT. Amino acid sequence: CASSHYPGQGVTEAFF.

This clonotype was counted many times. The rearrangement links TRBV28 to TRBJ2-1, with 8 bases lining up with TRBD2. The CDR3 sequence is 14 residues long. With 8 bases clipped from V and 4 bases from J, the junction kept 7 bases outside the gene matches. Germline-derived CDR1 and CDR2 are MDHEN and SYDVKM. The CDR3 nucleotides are TGTGCCAGCTTTACTGCGGGGGGATACAATGAGCAGTTCTTC. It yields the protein CASFTAGGYNEQFF.

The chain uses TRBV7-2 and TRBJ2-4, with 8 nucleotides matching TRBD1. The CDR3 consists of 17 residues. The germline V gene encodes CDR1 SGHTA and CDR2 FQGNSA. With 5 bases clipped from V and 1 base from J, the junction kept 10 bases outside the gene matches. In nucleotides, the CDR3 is TGTGCCAGCAGCCCCCGGACAGGGTTGTCCGCCAAAAACATTCAGTACTTC. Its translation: CASSPRTGLSAKNIQYF.

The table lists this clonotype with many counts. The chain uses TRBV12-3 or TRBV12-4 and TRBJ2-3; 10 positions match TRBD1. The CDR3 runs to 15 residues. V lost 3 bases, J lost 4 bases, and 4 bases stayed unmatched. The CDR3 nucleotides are TGTGCCAGCAGTTTTCGGGACAGGGGCGCAGATACGCAGTATTTT. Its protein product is CASSFRDRGADTQYF.

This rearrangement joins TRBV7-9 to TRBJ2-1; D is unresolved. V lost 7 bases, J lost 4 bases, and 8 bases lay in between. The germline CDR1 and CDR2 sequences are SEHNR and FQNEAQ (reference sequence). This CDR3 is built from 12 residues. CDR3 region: CASTLTYNEQFF. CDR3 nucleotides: TGTGCCAGCACCCTCACATACAATGAGCAGTTCTTC.

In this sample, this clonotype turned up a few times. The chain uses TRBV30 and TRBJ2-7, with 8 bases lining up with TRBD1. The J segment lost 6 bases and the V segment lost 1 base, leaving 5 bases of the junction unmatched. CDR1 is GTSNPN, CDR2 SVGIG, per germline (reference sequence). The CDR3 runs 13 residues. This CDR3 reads CAWSESGGGEQYF. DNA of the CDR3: TGTGCCTGGAGTGAGTCAGGGGGCGGCGAGCAGTACTTC.

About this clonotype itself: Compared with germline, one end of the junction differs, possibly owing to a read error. This CDR3 is CASSLWGELFF. As DNA, the CDR3 is TGTGCCAGCAGCTTATGGGGGGAGCTGTTTTTT. The V call is TRBV27, the J call TRBJ2-2; D gene uncertain. Germline-derived CDR1 and CDR2 are MNHEY and SMNVEV (reference sequence). The CDR3 runs to 11 residues.